The sequence of this TCR beta chain was determined in a study of blood T cell dynamics during melanoma immunotherapy. As concerns this clone: Its specificity is unknown.

Study observations and caveats: Disease-control patients' PBMC repertoires became either more clonal or more diverse at W3.

Each bulk PBMC sample had 300 to 400 ng DNA loaded. The repertoire was sequenced with immunoSEQ multiplex PCR; TCRdb's copy has only in-frame clones and lacks some. The sample lists 13,000 to 15,000 clones; under 90% were seen once. The CDR3 covers 16 residues. Germline V gene sequence: CDR1 MNHNY, CDR2 SVGAGI (reference sequence). J lost 3 bases, V lost 0 bases, and 3 bases had no gene match. Specified time point: pre-treatment baseline. Patients had no prior systemic cancer treatment, immunosuppressants or other active cancers. Sequences were derived from blood, sampled from a patient treated with checkpoint blockade. This receptor was identified in a human donor with melanoma. The chain carries TRBV6-6 and TRBJ2-2, with 8 bases fitting TRBD1. The CDR3 sequence: CASSYSRDRHTGELFF. The CDR3 nucleotides read TGTGCCAGCAGTTACTCGAGGGACAGGCACACCGGGGAGCTGTTTTTT.